This T cell receptor (beta chain) emerged from a study of blood T cell repertoires in COVID-19. During active infection, Seattle patients enrolled and were then monitored through disease. Authors' analysis steps: Estimation of nucleated cell counts was performed using reference gene primer amplification. This table comes from immunoSEQ multiplex PCR, and its TCRdb copy is limited to in-frame clones, with some not included. V and J calls plus clone size are reproduced from that table; the DNA served to infer D and trimming. Of fewer than 700,000 clones in the sample, 85% to 90% are singletons; the top ten hold around 7.8%. The receptor comes from a woman in her fifties or sixties with COVID-19, enrolled during active disease. Sample: peripheral blood.

This CDR3 is CASSTGQLNQPQHF. In DNA, the CDR3 is TGTGCCAGCAGTACAGGACAGCTAAATCAGCCCCAGCATTTT. The chain is built from TRBV28 and TRBJ1-5; D is perhaps TRBD1 (6 bases). The V end lost 5 bases, the J end lost 4 bases, and 12 bases lay between the germline ends. Germline loops: CDR1 MDHEN, CDR2 SYDVKM. There are 14 residues in the CDR3. The full variable domain, rest sourced from reference TRBV28 and TRBJ1-5, is DVKVTQSSRYLVKRTGEKVFLECVQDMDHENMFWYRQDPGLGLRLIYFSYDVKMKEKGDIPEGYSVSREKKERFSLILESASTNQTSMYLCASSTGQLNQPQHFGDGTRLSIL.